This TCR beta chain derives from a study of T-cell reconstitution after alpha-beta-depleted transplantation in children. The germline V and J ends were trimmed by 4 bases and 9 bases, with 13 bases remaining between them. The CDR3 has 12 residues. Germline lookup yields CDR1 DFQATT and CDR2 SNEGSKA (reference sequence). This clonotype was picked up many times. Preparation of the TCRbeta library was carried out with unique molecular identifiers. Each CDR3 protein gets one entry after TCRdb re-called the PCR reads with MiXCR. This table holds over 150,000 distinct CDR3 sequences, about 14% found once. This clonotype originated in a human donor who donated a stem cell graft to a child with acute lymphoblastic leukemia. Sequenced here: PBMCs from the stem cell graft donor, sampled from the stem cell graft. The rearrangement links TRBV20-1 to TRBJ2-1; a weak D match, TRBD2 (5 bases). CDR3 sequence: CSAKVPSSEQFF. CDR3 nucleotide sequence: TGCAGTGCTAAGGTACCTAGCAGTGAGCAGTTCTTC.